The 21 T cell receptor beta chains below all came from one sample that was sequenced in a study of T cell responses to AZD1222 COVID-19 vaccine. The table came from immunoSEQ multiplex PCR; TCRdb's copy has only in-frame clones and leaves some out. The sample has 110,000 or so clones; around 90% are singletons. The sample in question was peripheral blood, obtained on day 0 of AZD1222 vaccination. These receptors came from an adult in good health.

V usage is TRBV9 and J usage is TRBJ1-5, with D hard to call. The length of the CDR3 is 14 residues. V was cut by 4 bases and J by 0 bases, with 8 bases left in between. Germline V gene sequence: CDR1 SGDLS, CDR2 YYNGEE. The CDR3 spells CASSRTDSNQPQHF. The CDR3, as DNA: TGTGCCAGCAGCAGGACGGATAGCAATCAGCCCCAGCATTTT. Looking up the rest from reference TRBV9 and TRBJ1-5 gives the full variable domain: DSGVTQTPKHLITATGQRVTLRCSPRSGDLSVYWYQQSLDQGLQFLIQYYNGEERAKGNILERFSAQQFPDLHSELNLSSLELGDSALYFCASSRTDSNQPQHFGDGTRLSIL.

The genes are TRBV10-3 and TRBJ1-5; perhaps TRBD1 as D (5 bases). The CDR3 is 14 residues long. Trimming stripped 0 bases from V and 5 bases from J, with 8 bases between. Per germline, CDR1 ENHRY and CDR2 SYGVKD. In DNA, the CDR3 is TGTGCCATCAGTGAGTCGGGAGGGGATCAGCCCCAGCATTTT. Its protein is CAISESGGDQPQHF.

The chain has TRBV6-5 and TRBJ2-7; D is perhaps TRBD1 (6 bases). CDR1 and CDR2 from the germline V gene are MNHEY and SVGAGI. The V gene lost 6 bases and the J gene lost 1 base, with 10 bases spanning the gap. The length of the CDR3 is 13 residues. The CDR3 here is CASRDSRSYEQYF. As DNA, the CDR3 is TGTGCCAGCAGGGACAGCCGATCCTACGAGCAGTACTTC.

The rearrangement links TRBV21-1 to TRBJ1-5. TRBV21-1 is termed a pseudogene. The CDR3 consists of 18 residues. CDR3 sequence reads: CASSKVGRGRGGNQPQHF. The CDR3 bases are TGTGCCAGCAGCAAAGTGGGGAGGGGGCGAGGAGGCAATCAGCCCCAGCATTTT.

CDR3 sequence reads: CASSRTGSNSPLHF. The CDR3 coding sequence is TGTGCCAGCAGTCGGACAGGGTCAAATTCACCCCTCCACTTT. The chain uses TRBV5-6 and TRBJ1-6, with 8 bases aligning to TRBD1. The V gene's germline CDR1 is SGHDT and CDR2 YYEEEE. The J segment lost 7 bases and the V segment lost 5 bases, leaving 5 bases of the junction unmatched. The CDR3 has 14 residues. Complete variable domain (other parts from reference TRBV5-6 and TRBJ1-6): DAGVTQSPTHLIKTRGQQVTLRCSPKSGHDTVSWYQQALGQGPQFIFQYYEEEERQRGNFPDRFSGHQFPNYSSELNVNALLLGDSALYLCASSRTGSNSPLHFGNGTRLTVT.

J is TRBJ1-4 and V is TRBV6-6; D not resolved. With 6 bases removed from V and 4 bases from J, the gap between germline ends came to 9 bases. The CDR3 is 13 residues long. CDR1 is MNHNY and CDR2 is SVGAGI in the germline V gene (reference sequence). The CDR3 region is CASSRGINEKLFF. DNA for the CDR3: TGTGCCAGCAGCCGAGGGATTAATGAAAAACTGTTTTTT.

The CDR3 spells CASSVGTSVYEQYF. CDR3 in DNA: TGTGCCAGCAGCGTCGGGACTAGCGTGTACGAGCAGTACTTC. The chain joins TRBV9 to TRBJ2-7, with 10 bases identical to TRBD2. Unmatched junction bases numbered 3, after V lost 2 bases and J lost 4 bases. Germline CDR1 is SGDLS and CDR2 is YYNGEE. The CDR3 covers 14 residues. Full variable domain (remainder filled in from reference TRBV9 and TRBJ2-7): DSGVTQTPKHLITATGQRVTLRCSPRSGDLSVYWYQQSLDQGLQFLIQYYNGEERAKGNILERFSAQQFPDLHSELNLSSLELGDSALYFCASSVGTSVYEQYFGPGTRLTVT.

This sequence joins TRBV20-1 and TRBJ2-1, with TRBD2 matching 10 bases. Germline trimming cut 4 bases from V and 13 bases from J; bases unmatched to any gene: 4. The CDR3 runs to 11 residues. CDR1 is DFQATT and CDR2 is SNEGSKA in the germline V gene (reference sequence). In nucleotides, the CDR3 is TGCAGTGCTACACTAGCGGGGTTACAGTTCTTC. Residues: CSATLAGLQFF.

DNA of the CDR3: TGTGCCAGCAGCCGAGACAAAACTTCACCCCTCCACTTT. Its protein product is CASSRDKTSPLHF. The chain uses TRBV6-2 or TRBV6-3 and TRBJ1-6; D is unclear. The ends were cut back, 6 bases at V and 9 bases at J, with 12 bases in the middle. The CDR3 consists of 13 residues. CDR1 and CDR2 (germline): MNHEY, SVGEGT.

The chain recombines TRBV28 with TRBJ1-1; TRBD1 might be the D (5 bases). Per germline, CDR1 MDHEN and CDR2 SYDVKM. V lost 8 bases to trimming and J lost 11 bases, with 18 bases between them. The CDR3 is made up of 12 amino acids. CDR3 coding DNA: TGTGCCAGCCTCGGATGGGGCAGGGAGGCTTTCTTT. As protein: CASLGWGREAFF.

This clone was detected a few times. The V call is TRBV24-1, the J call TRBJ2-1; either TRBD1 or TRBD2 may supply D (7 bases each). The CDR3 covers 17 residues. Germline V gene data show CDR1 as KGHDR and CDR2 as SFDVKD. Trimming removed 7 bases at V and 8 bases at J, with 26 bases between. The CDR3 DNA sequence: TGTGCCACCAGCAGGGGGAGTTTCTGGGAGGGCCTGGATGAGCAGTTCTTC. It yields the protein CATSRGSFWEGLDEQFF.

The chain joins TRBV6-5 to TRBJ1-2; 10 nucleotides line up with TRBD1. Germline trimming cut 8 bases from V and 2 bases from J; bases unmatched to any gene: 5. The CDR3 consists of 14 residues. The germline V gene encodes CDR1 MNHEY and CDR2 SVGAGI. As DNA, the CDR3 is TGTGCCAGCGGGGGGGACAGGGGCAACTATGGCTACACCTTC. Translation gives CASGGDRGNYGYTF.

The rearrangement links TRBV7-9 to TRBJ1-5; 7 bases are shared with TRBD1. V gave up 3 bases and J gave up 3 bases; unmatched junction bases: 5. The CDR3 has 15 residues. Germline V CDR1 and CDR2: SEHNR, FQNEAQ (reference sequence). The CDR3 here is CASSFNGQANQPQHF. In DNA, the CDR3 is TGTGCCAGCAGCTTCAATGGACAGGCCAATCAGCCCCAGCATTTT.

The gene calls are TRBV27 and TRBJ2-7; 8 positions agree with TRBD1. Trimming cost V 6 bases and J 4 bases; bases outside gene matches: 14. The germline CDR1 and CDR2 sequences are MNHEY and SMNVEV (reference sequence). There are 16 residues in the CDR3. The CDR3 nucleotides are TGTGCCAGCAGCCGCTATCCCGGACAGGGACCTTACGAGCAGTACTTC. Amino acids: CASSRYPGQGPYEQYF.

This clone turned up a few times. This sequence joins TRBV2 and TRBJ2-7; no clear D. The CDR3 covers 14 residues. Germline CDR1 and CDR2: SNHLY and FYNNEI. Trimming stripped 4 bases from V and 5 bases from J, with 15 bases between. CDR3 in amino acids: CASSVDRSTHEQYF. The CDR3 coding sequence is TGTGCCAGCAGTGTAGATCGCTCTACCCACGAGCAGTACTTC.

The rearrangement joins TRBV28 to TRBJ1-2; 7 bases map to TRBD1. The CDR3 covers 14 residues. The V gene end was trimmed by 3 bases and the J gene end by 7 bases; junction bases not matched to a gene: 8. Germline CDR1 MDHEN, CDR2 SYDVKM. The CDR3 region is CASSLATGYSGYTF. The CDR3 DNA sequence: TGTGCCAGCAGTTTGGCGACAGGGTACAGTGGCTACACCTTC.

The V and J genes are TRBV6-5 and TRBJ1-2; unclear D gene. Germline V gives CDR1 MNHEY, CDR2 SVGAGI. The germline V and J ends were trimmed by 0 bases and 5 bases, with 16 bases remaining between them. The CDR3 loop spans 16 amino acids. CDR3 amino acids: CASSYSNSGISYGYTF. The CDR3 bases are TGTGCCAGCAGTTACTCGAATTCCGGCATAAGTTATGGCTACACCTTC.

The CDR3 DNA reads TGCGCCAGCAGTGAGAGGGGGGCCTCAAGGACTGAAGCTTTCTTT. Amino acids: CASSERGASRTEAFF. The chain carries TRBV10-1 and TRBJ1-1; D possibly corresponds to TRBD1 (6 bases). The CDR3 loop spans 15 amino acids. Germline loops: CDR1 WNHNN, CDR2 SYGVQD (reference sequence). The V gene lost 2 bases and the J gene lost 5 bases, with 15 bases spanning the gap.

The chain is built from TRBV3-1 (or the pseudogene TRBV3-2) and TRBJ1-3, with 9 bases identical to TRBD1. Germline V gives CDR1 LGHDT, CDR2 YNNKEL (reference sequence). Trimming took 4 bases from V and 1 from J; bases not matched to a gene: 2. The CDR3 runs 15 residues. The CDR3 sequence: CASSRGTGSGNTIYF. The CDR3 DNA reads TGTGCCAGCAGCCGCGGGACAGGGTCTGGAAACACCATATATTTT.

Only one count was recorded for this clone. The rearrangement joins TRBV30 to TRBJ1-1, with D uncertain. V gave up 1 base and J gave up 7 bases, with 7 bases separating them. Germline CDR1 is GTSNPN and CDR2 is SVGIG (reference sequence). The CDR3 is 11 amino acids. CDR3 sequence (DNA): TGTGCCTGGAGTGCGGACCGTGAAGCTTTCTTT. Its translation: CAWSADREAFF.

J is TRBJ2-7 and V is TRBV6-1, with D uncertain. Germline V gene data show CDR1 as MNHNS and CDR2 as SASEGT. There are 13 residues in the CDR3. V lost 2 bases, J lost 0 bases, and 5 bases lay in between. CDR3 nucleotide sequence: TGTGCCAGCAGTGAACGCTTCTCCTACGAGCAGTACTTC. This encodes CASSERFSYEQYF.